This passage covers 11 T cell receptor beta chains from one sample sequenced in a study of immune characteristics of hereditary and idiopathic chronic pancreatitis. Total pancreatectomy with islet autotransplantation was the source of the chronic pancreatitis pancreas tissue. TCRdb keeps only in-frame clones here, not all; method: immunoSEQ multiplex PCR. The sample has over 11,000 clones; over 70% are singletons. The sequencing input was pancreas tissue with hereditary chronic pancreatitis. The receptors originated from a human donor with chronic pancreatitis.

V and J are TRBV9 and TRBJ2-3; D is possibly TRBD1 (6 bases). Trimming took off 3 bases at V and 8 bases at J, with 13 bases between the two ends. The CDR3 contains 13 residues. Per germline, CDR1 SGDLS and CDR2 YYNGEE. The CDR3 sequence: CASSAGTTGTQYF. The CDR3 region has the DNA TGTGCCAGCAGCGCCGGGACAACGGGTACGCAGTATTTT.

The chain uses TRBV6-5 and TRBJ1-2; tentative D call: TRBD1 (5 bases). Germline V gene sequence: CDR1 MNHEY, CDR2 SVGAGI. This CDR3 has 15 amino acids. V lost 3 bases to trimming and J lost 0 bases, with 11 bases between them. The CDR3 nucleotides are TGTGCCAGCAGTTATGGGGGTATCACTAACTATGGCTACACCTTC. This codes for CASSYGGITNYGYTF.

This chain connects TRBV7-8 to TRBJ1-6, with 7 bases fitting TRBD1. The trim removed 2 bases at V and 0 bases at J, leaving 13 bases unmatched. CDR1 and CDR2 (germline): SGHVS, FQNEAQ. The CDR3 totals 20 residues. CDR3 in amino acids: CASSLIPTRRGSSYNSPLHF. The CDR3 coding sequence is TGTGCCAGCAGCTTAATTCCTACACGCAGGGGGAGCTCCTATAATTCACCCCTCCACTTT.

This chain uses TRBV15 with TRBJ2-1; a possible D gene is TRBD2 (6 bases). This CDR3 region has 16 residues. CDR1 and CDR2 (germline): LNHNV, YYDKDF (reference sequence). Trimming took 1 base from V and 8 from J, leaving 18 bases between them. CDR3 amino acids: CATSRGRGSGDDEQFF. CDR3 sequence (DNA): TGTGCCACCAGCAGAGGGAGGGGATCCGGGGACGATGAGCAGTTCTTC.

This rearrangement joins TRBV24-1 to TRBJ1-5; D unresolved. This CDR3 is 13 amino acids long. Looked up from germline, CDR1 is KGHDR and CDR2 is SFDVKD. The V end lost 1 base, the J end lost 3 bases, and 3 bases lay between the germline ends. CDR3 region: CATSDFPNQPQHF. CDR3 bases: TGTGCCACCAGTGATTTCCCCAATCAGCCCCAGCATTTT.

The chain recombines TRBV6-5 with TRBJ1-2, with D possibly being TRBD1 (5 bases). Per the germline V gene, CDR1 is MNHEY and CDR2 is SVGAGI. V lost 2 bases and J 5 bases, leaving 18 bases between the germline ends. There are 16 residues in the CDR3. DNA of the CDR3: TGTGCCAGCAGTTACATAGGAGGCAGGGAGCTATATGGCTACACCTTC. Translation gives CASSYIGGRELYGYTF.

This chain joins TRBV28 and TRBJ2-2; D call uncertain. CDR3 size: 16 residues. The germline V and J ends were trimmed by 4 bases and 5 bases, with 17 bases remaining between them. Germline assignment: CDR1 MDHEN and CDR2 SYDVKM. As DNA, the CDR3 is TGTGCCAGCAGTTCTCGGCTAGTCTTTTCGACCGGGGAGCTGTTTTTT. Protein sequence: CASSSRLVFSTGELFF.

V is TRBV7-3 and J is TRBJ2-5, with 7 bases matching TRBD1. J lost 3 bases, V lost 5 bases, and 6 bases had no gene match. CDR1 and CDR2 from the germline V gene are SGHTA and FQGTGA. The CDR3 consists of 14 residues. The CDR3 region is CASSLSGQKETQYF. The CDR3 DNA follows: TGTGCCAGCAGCCTCTCGGGACAGAAAGAGACCCAGTACTTC.

The V call is TRBV5-1, the J call TRBJ2-5, with 7 nucleotides matching TRBD2. From germline, CDR1 is SGHRS and CDR2 YFSETQ. The CDR3 spans 14 residues. The V segment lost 6 bases and the J segment 3 bases; nucleotides outside the gene matches: 8. CDR3 nucleotides: TGCGCCAGCAAAACCGGGACTACCAAAGAGACCCAGTACTTC. Encoded protein: CASKTGTTKETQYF.

This chain links TRBV15 with TRBJ1-1; D might be TRBD1 (5 bases). Trimming removed 1 base at V and 8 bases at J, with 14 bases between. The CDR3 has 14 amino acids. Germline values: CDR1 LNHNV, CDR2 YYDKDF (reference sequence). The DNA for the CDR3 is TGTGCCACCAGCAGAGTCGGGGGGTACGGGGAAGCTTTCTTT. Translating gives CATSRVGGYGEAFF.

The chain employs TRBV6-1 and TRBJ2-7; the match to TRBD2 covers 10 bases. J gave up 0 bases and V 4 bases, and 9 bases lay outside the gene matches. CDR3 size: 17 residues. CDR1 and CDR2 (germline): MNHNS, SASEGT. The CDR3 spells CASSGVLAGFLSYEQYF. The CDR3, as DNA: TGTGCCAGCAGTGGGGTACTAGCGGGATTCCTCTCCTACGAGCAGTACTTC.